In this sample, the clone carrying this TCR beta chain turned up once. Its specificity is unknown. CDR3 length equals 13 residues. Looked up from germline, CDR1 is SNHLY and CDR2 is FYNNEI. The germline V and J ends were trimmed by 5 bases and 6 bases, with 13 bases remaining between them. The PCR contained 60 Vbeta and 13 Jbeta primers. Some clones are missing from TCRdb's copy, which holds only in-frame ones; the method was immunoSEQ multiplex PCR. The sample yields around 130,000 clones, approximately 85% seen once. The source of the sample is a study of cytomegalovirus exposure and HLA in healthy donors. Study-level background: Among about 380 genotyped donors, around 80% fell in the Caucasian-associated ancestry cluster. Study findings and constraints: In a later analysis, TCR beta V- and J-gene trimming was associated with a missense DCLRE1C variant.

The TCR originated in a boy between 10 and 17 years old in good health and CMV-seronegative. This sequence joins TRBV2 and TRBJ1-2, with D perhaps matching TRBD1 (5 bases). Specimen: PBMCs. CDR3 in DNA: TGTGCCAGCAGTCCGGAGGGGAGGAATGGCTACACCTTC. Translation: CASSPEGRNGYTF.